This T cell receptor beta chain was found in a study of breast tumors, draining lymph nodes, adjacent tissues. Study results and caveats: The data were judged consistent with most tumor T cells coming from lymph node and expanding in tumor. Tumors had less TCR diversity than lymph nodes, more than nontumor tissue.

MiXCR, run by TCRdb on the multiplex PCR reads, gives a single entry per CDR3 protein. The sample has some 230,000 distinct CDR3 sequences, under 40% seen once. CDR1 is MNHNY and CDR2 is SVGAGI in the germline V gene (reference sequence). The length of the CDR3 is 16 residues. Axillary draining lymph nodes of breast cancer patients supplied the node samples. Concerning this clonotype itself: The antigen is unknown. At one end the junction does not follow the germline gene, possibly because of a read error.

This sequence originates from a female donor with breast cancer. Some clones in this sample may be carry-over from other donors' samples. The rearrangement links TRBV6-6 to TRBJ2-1; TRBD1 agrees at 10 bases. Sequences were obtained from axillary lymph node tissue. The CDR3 reads CASSHSIGTGANEQFF. The CDR3 coding sequence is TGTGCCAGCAGTCACTCGATCGGGACAGGGGCGAATGAGCAGTTCTTC.